This paragraph reports one TCR beta chain. This entry comes from a study of blood T cell repertoires in COVID-19. Study summary: T cells, B-cell-depleted T cells, or PBMCs supplied cDNA or gDNA.

Under the authors' procedure: The assay estimated nucleated cells by amplifying reference gene primers. Generated by immunoSEQ multiplex PCR, the TCRdb table keeps only in-frame clones and is missing some. That table supplies the V and J calls and clone size; D and trimming were determined from the DNA. This repertoire shows fewer than 400,000 clones, roughly 86% found once; its top ten account for 1.5% to 2%. This study enrolled people aged about 18 to 90 from roughly 24 US geographic areas. Resolution of symptoms, clearance, or two negative PCRs was present in recovered Cohort 3 donors. The sequenced sample was PBMCs or T cells enriched from blood (not recorded which). The sequence was collected from a woman aged 25 to 45 who had recovered from COVID-19.

The CDR3 DNA sequence: TGTGCCAGTAGTAGAACAGGGGGCGCTGAATTAGGGGCGAATGAGCAGTTCTTC. This translates into CASSRTGGAELGANEQFF. The rearrangement uses TRBV19 and TRBJ2-1; the match to TRBD1 covers 9 bases. The junction had 17 bases not matched to a gene; V was cut back by 4 bases and J by 7 bases. This CDR3 region has 18 residues. Germline V lookup: CDR1 LNHDA, CDR2 SQIVND (reference sequence).